Given below is one TCR beta chain in context. TCR beta CDR3 sequences were amplified from RNA transcripts. The TCR CDR3 was amplified in a first-round RT-PCR using the HTBI primer set. Via MiXCR, TCRdb re-called the multiplex PCR reads, giving one row per CDR3 protein. The sample has over 120,000 distinct CDR3 sequences, about 20% seen once. These data originate in a study of T cells in Graves' hyperthyroidism and ophthalmopathy. Study background: Sampling of peripheral blood happened at initial diagnosis, prior to any treatment.

Patients with uncontrolled infections, other autoimmune diseases, pregnancy or lactation were excluded. The study based diagnoses on clinical symptoms, serum thyroxine and TRAb, thyroid ultrasound and orbital computed tomography. Drawn at first hyperthyroidism diagnosis, the blood sample preceded any ophthalmopathy symptoms. Trimming pared 1 base from V and 3 bases from J, leaving 22 bases between. The germline V gene has CDR1 SEHNR and CDR2 FQNEAQ (reference sequence). The CDR3 runs 19 residues. The gene calls are TRBV7-9 and TRBJ2-1; D is perhaps TRBD2 (7 bases). The receptor was derived from a woman aged 45-65 years with Graves' hyperthyroidism that later progressed to Graves' ophthalmopathy. The sample consisted of blood. CDR3 sequence: CASSLDGRGGGLYYNEQFF. CDR3 coding DNA: TGTGCCAGCAGCTTAGATGGGAGAGGGGGGGGGCTCTACTACAATGAGCAGTTCTTC. Based on the CDR3 plus reference TRBV7-9 and TRBJ2-1, the full variable domain is DTGVSQNPRHKITKRGQNVTFRCDPISEHNRLYWYRQTLGQGPEFLTYFQNEAQLEKSRLLSDRFSAERPKGSFSTLEIQRTEQGDSAMYLCASSLDGRGGGLYYNEQFFGPGTRLTVL.